This T cell receptor beta chain was sequenced during a study of OX40 agonist ivuxolimab in advanced cancers. Study-level background: Melanoma, hepatocellular carcinoma, head and neck or renal cell cancer occurred in dose-escalation patients.

This CDR3 region has 11 residues. The V end lost 8 bases, the J end lost 5 bases, and 13 bases lay between the germline ends. The germline gives CDR1 DFQATT, CDR2 SNEGSKA (reference sequence). Findings and limits, study-wide: Clonal expansion was seen in CD4+ and CD8+ blood T cells by week 6 at 0.1 to 3.0 mg/kg.

A note on this clone: Its antigen is not identified.

Measured with immunoSEQ multiplex PCR; TCRdb has only the in-frame clones, and not every one. The repertoire has under 75,000 clones, 80% to 90% of them found once; the top ten carry 0.75%. The receptor comes from an adult with an advanced solid tumor such as melanoma, head and neck, liver or kidney cancer. This material consisted of CD4+ or CD8+ T cells sorted from blood, taken in a trial of the OX40 agonist ivuxolimab. The chain links TRBV20-1 to TRBJ2-7; D might be TRBD1 (6 bases). The CDR3 sequence is CSLLGGNEQYF. Written as DNA, the CDR3 is TGCAGTCTCCTTGGGGGCAACGAGCAGTACTTC.